Listed here is a single T cell receptor (beta chain). The sample originates from a study of blood T cell repertoires in COVID-19. Study at large: Sites in the United States, Italy and Spain provided acute and convalescent COVID-19 samples. Nucleic acid was either cDNA or gDNA, and it came from T cells, B-cell-depleted T cells, or PBMCs.

Trimming shortened V by 5 bases and J by 2 bases, and 15 bases separated the two germline ends. Germline-derived CDR1 and CDR2 are MNHEY and SVGEGT. The CDR3 runs 15 residues. How the authors handled the data: Researchers report that nucleated cell counts were estimated from reference gene primer amplification. Assay: immunoSEQ multiplex PCR; the TCRdb copy retains only in-frame clones and omits some. That table supplies the V and J calls and clone size; D and trimming were determined from the DNA. The top ten hold roughly 2% of the sample, which has 200,000 to 250,000 clones, around nine tenths seen once.

The sequence came from a woman in her 40s who had recovered from COVID-19. V is TRBV6-2 or TRBV6-3 and J is TRBJ1-2; D ambiguous. The specimen sequenced was peripheral blood. The CDR3, as DNA: TGTGCCAGCAGTCCACGGGGAGGGCCGAACTATGGCTACACCTTC. The encoded protein is CASSPRGGPNYGYTF.